The next 26 T cell receptor beta chains were all read from a single sample in a study of blood T cell repertoires in COVID-19. The data were produced by immunoSEQ multiplex PCR, yet TCRdb's version contains in-frame clones alone and is incomplete. The sample yields 240,000 or so clones, 82% seen once. The sequencing input was peripheral blood. The receptors were gathered from a woman aged 18-35 years with acute or convalescent COVID-19.

The chain is built from TRBV15 and TRBJ2-1, with 7 bases fitting TRBD1. The germline CDR1 and CDR2 sequences are LNHNV and YYDKDF (reference sequence). The J segment lost 6 bases and the V segment lost 0 bases, leaving 5 bases of the junction unmatched. There are 15 residues in the CDR3. This chain's CDR3 is CATSREGGRVNEQFF. CDR3 nucleotide sequence: TGTGCCACCAGCAGAGAAGGGGGCCGGGTCAATGAGCAGTTCTTC.

This chain links TRBV7-8 with TRBJ1-1; D remains unclear. The ends were cut back, 3 bases at V and 1 base at J, with 15 bases in the middle. This CDR3 is 16 amino acids long. Germline V CDR1 and CDR2: SGHVS, FQNEAQ. This CDR3 reads CASSFYQSSRNTEAFF. CDR3 DNA sequence: TGTGCCAGCAGCTTTTACCAGTCCTCTAGGAACACTGAAGCTTTCTTT.

This rearrangement joins TRBV4-3 to TRBJ1-2; D might be TRBD1 (5 bases). The CDR3 consists of 15 residues. The germline gives CDR1 LGHNA, CDR2 YSLEER. V gave up 0 bases and J gave up 8 bases, with 16 bases separating them. CDR3 sequence: CASSQDEGQGRGYTF. For the CDR3, the DNA is TGCGCCAGCAGCCAAGATGAAGGGCAGGGTCGCGGCTACACCTTC.

The gene calls are TRBV5-6 and TRBJ2-5; tentative D call: TRBD2 (5 bases). Trimming removed 1 base from V and 4 bases from J, with 11 bases in between. Germline assignment: CDR1 SGHDT and CDR2 YYEEEE. CDR3 size: 14 residues. CDR3 residues: CASSLFRGVETQYF. In DNA form, the CDR3 reads TGTGCCAGCAGCTTGTTCCGGGGAGTAGAGACCCAGTACTTC.

The J gene is TRBJ1-2, the V gene TRBV14, with 9 bases lining up with TRBD1. This CDR3 is built from 15 residues. Germline CDR1 and CDR2: SGHDN and FVKESK. With V trimmed by 3 bases and J by 7 bases, 9 bases remained unmatched. The CDR3 is CASSHQGTGKGGYTF. In nucleotides, the CDR3 is TGTGCCAGCAGCCATCAAGGGACAGGGAAGGGTGGCTACACCTTC.

The J gene is TRBJ2-1, the V gene TRBV12-3 or TRBV12-4; TRBD2 might be the D (6 bases). This CDR3 has 12 residues. V lost 7 bases and J lost 15, with 19 bases in between. In nucleotides, the CDR3 is TGTGCCAGCACCTCGACCTGGGGACTCCGGTTCTTC. It translates to CASTSTWGLRFF.

In DNA form, the CDR3 reads TGCAGTGCCTACGAGTGGAATGAGCAGTTCTTC. Translation gives CSAYEWNEQFF. The chain uses TRBV20-1 and TRBJ2-1; D unclear. Trimming removed 6 bases at V and 7 bases at J, with 10 bases between. This CDR3 comprises 11 residues. CDR1 DFQATT and CDR2 SNEGSKA come from the germline V gene (reference sequence).

This clone has a handful of counts. This sequence joins TRBV27 and TRBJ2-7; 8 nucleotides agree with TRBD2. After removal of 7 bases from V and 4 bases from J, the junction contained 6 bases not matched to a gene. Germline CDR1 is MNHEY and CDR2 is SMNVEV (reference sequence). The CDR3 totals 13 residues. DNA for the CDR3: TGTGCCAGCAATCGAGCGGGAGAGTACGAGCAGTACTTC. Residues: CASNRAGEYEQYF.

The chain couples TRBV28 to TRBJ1-4, with D tentatively TRBD1 (5 bases). CDR1 is MDHEN, CDR2 SYDVKM, per germline. This CDR3 spans 12 amino acids. The V gene lost 5 bases and the J gene lost 16 bases, with 17 bases spanning the gap. The CDR3 sequence is CASSPSGGRSFF. The DNA of the CDR3 is TGTGCCAGCAGTCCATCGGGGGGGAGGTCGTTTTTT.

On this clone: At one end, the junction sequence differs from germline, possibly due to a read error. The gene calls are TRBV7-7 and TRBJ2-5; 13 bases are shared with TRBD2. Germline CDR1 reads SSHAT; CDR2 reads FNYEAQ (reference sequence). The CDR3 consists of 16 residues. The CDR3 DNA is TGTGCTAGCAGCGGGGGACTAGCGGGAATCCAAGAGACCCAGTACTTC. Translating gives CASSGGLAGIQETQYF. Full variable domain (outside the CDR3, taken from reference TRBV7-7 and TRBJ2-5): GAGVSQSPRYKVTKRGQDVTLRCDPISSHATLYWYQQALGQGPEFLTYFNYEAQPDKSGLPSDRFSAERPEGSISTLTIQRTEQRDSAMYRCASSGGLAGIQETQYFGPGTRLLVL.

With regard to this clone: The sample carries other DNA sequences with the same CDR3. This chain connects TRBV7-2 to TRBJ2-5; tentative D call: TRBD1 (5 bases). This CDR3 has 13 amino acids. V lost 2 bases and J lost 3, with 7 bases in between. CDR1 is SGHTA and CDR2 is FQGNSA in the germline V gene. The CDR3: CASSLSREETQYF. DNA for the CDR3: TGTGCCAGCAGCTTAAGCAGGGAAGAGACCCAGTACTTC.

The chain links TRBV11-3 to TRBJ2-5, with 11 nucleotides matching TRBD2. Germline V gene sequence: CDR1 SGHNT, CDR2 YENEEA. CDR3 length: 16 amino acids. V shed 4 bases and J 1 base; nucleotides not matched to a gene: 5. CDR3 protein: CASSSKGTSGQETQYF. The DNA of the CDR3 is TGTGCCAGCAGCTCCAAGGGGACTAGCGGCCAAGAGACCCAGTACTTC.

V usage is TRBV15 and J usage is TRBJ2-7; 9 nucleotides agree with TRBD2. V lost 0 bases, J lost 2 bases, and 5 bases stayed unmatched. The CDR3 covers 16 residues. Germline lookup yields CDR1 LNHNV and CDR2 YYDKDF (reference sequence). Here the CDR3 reads CATSRDIAGAAYEQYF. CDR3 nucleotides: TGTGCCACCAGCAGAGACATAGCGGGAGCAGCCTACGAGCAGTACTTC.

The chain joins TRBV2 to TRBJ1-4; the match to TRBD1 covers 9 bases. This CDR3 comprises 15 residues. Germline V CDR1 and CDR2: SNHLY, FYNNEI. Trimming took 6 bases from V and 6 from J; bases not matched to a gene: 8. The CDR3 DNA reads as TGTGCCAGCAGAGCCCGGACAGGGGATGATGAAAAACTGTTTTTT. Translating it yields CASRARTGDDEKLFF. The variable domain in full, with the rest retrieved from reference TRBV2 and TRBJ1-4, is EPEVTQTPSHQVTQMGQEVILRCVPISNHLYFYWYRQILGQKVEFLVSFYNNEISEKSEIFDDQFSVERPDGSNFTLKIRSTKLEDSAMYFCASRARTGDDEKLFFGSGTQLSVL.

In nucleotides, the CDR3 is TGCGCCAGCAGCTTGGTCGGGAGCCACAATGAGCAGTTCTTC. Translating gives CASSLVGSHNEQFF. V and J are TRBV5-1 and TRBJ2-1; D might be TRBD2 (6 bases). This CDR3 comprises 14 residues. Germline V gives CDR1 SGHRS, CDR2 YFSETQ. Trimming removed 0 bases at V and 5 bases at J, with 9 bases between.

This clone was seen a few times. The rearrangement joins TRBV6-5 to TRBJ1-1; weak D call: TRBD1 (6 bases). From germline, CDR1 is MNHEY and CDR2 SVGAGI. V shed 4 bases and J shed 1 base, with 16 bases lying between them. The CDR3 contains 16 residues. The CDR3 region has the DNA TGTGCCAGCAGTTCGGTAGCCGGGACAACGAACACTGAAGCTTTCTTT. Residues: CASSSVAGTTNTEAFF.

This clone occurred a few times. This chain uses TRBV15 with TRBJ2-7, with D tentatively TRBD1 (6 bases). Trimming left V 3 bases short and J 1 base short, with 16 bases between. The CDR3 is 16 residues long. Germline V gene data show CDR1 as LNHNV and CDR2 as YYDKDF (reference sequence). The CDR3 DNA is TGTGCCACCAGCAGCCACGACAGGTTCGGGTCCTACGAGCAGTACTTC. Translation: CATSSHDRFGSYEQYF.

The chain links TRBV28 to TRBJ2-5, with D maybe TRBD1 (5 bases). This CDR3 is 13 amino acids long. Deletions cut 3 bases from V and 5 bases from J, with 10 bases between. Germline V gene data show CDR1 as MDHEN and CDR2 as SYDVKM. The CDR3 sequence: CASSFQGTETQYF. CDR3 nucleotide sequence: TGTGCCAGCAGTTTTCAGGGAACCGAGACCCAGTACTTC.

The rearrangement links TRBV3-1 (or the pseudogene TRBV3-2) to TRBJ1-1, with D perhaps TRBD1 (5 bases). Germline V gene data show CDR1 as LGHDT and CDR2 as YNNKEL (reference sequence). The CDR3 has 12 residues. Trimming shortened V by 2 bases and J by 7 bases, and 8 bases separated the two germline ends. The CDR3 DNA sequence: TGTGCCAGCAGCCAAAGGGGATATGAAGCTTTCTTT. Translated, it gives CASSQRGYEAFF.

There are many counts of this clone. This chain connects TRBV4-3 to TRBJ1-3; D is unclear. Germline CDR1 and CDR2: LGHNA and YSLEER. Trimming took 4 bases from V and 1 from J, leaving 20 bases between them. The CDR3 is 18 amino acids. DNA of the CDR3: TGCGCCAGCAGCCGTTACATAAACGGAGAGGTATCTGGAAACACCATATATTTT. Translating it yields CASSRYINGEVSGNTIYF.

The V and J genes are TRBV19 and TRBJ1-4; D is uncertain. The CDR3 sequence is 19 residues long. The germline V gene has CDR1 LNHDA and CDR2 SQIVND (reference sequence). Trimming removed 6 bases at V and 4 bases at J, with 27 bases between. The CDR3 nucleotides read TGTGCCAGTAGGCAGGAGGAGGGCGCCATGCTCGCCCATAATGAAAAACTGTTTTTT. As protein: CASRQEEGAMLAHNEKLFF.

The chain carries TRBV24-1 and TRBJ2-1; TRBD1 agrees at 7 bases. V shed 2 bases and J 4 bases; nucleotides not matched to a gene: 1. The CDR3 extends over 14 amino acids. Germline CDR1 reads KGHDR; CDR2 reads SFDVKD. CDR3 protein: CATSDWDSYNEQFF. In DNA form, the CDR3 reads TGTGCCACCAGTGATTGGGACAGTTACAATGAGCAGTTCTTC.

This clone was detected a few times. J is TRBJ1-6 and V is TRBV5-1; TRBD1 agrees at 8 bases. The CDR3 is made up of 16 amino acids. The germline CDR1 and CDR2 sequences are SGHRS and YFSETQ. The ends lost 0 bases at V and 7 bases at J; junction bases unmatched: 6. CDR3 residues: CASSLELQGANSPLHF. CDR3 sequence (DNA): TGCGCCAGCAGCTTGGAGCTCCAGGGGGCCAATTCACCCCTCCACTTT.

This chain joins TRBV5-1 and TRBJ2-7; possible D gene TRBD1, 7 bases. CDR1 is SGHRS, CDR2 YFSETQ, per germline. V was cut by 4 bases and J by 5 bases, with 19 bases left in between. The CDR3 sequence is 15 residues long. This CDR3 is CASSPRGDSRNEQYF. The CDR3 DNA is TGCGCCAGCAGCCCCAGGGGGGACAGTAGGAACGAGCAGTACTTC. The full variable domain, with the rest looked up from reference TRBV5-1 and TRBJ2-7, is KAGVTQTPRYLIKTRGQQVTLSCSPISGHRSVSWYQQTPGQGLQFLFEYFSETQRNKGNFPGRFSGRQFSNSRSEMNVSTLELGDSALYLCASSPRGDSRNEQYFGPGTRLTVT.

This chain uses TRBV12-3 or TRBV12-4 with TRBJ2-3; the D gene is possibly TRBD2 (5 bases). V lost 6 bases and J 4 bases, leaving 11 bases between the germline ends. CDR3 length: 13 residues. The CDR3 loop reads CASSFDGADTQYF. CDR3 nucleotides: TGTGCCAGCAGCTTTGACGGGGCAGATACGCAGTATTTT.

The CDR3 coding sequence is TGTGCCAGCTCAGGGGGACTGGATGGCTACACCTTC. Translating it yields CASSGGLDGYTF. The V gene is TRBV18, the J gene TRBJ1-2, with D maybe TRBD1 (5 bases). Looked up from germline, CDR1 is KGHSH and CDR2 is LQKENI. V was cut by 5 bases and J by 6 bases, with 10 bases left in between. The CDR3 runs 12 residues. The full variable domain, in which reference TRBV18 and TRBJ1-2 provide the parts outside the CDR3, is NAGVMQNPRHLVRRRGQEARLRCSPMKGHSHVYWYRQLPEEGLKFMVYLQKENIIDESGMPKERFSAEFPKEGPSILRIQQVVRGDSAAYFCASSGGLDGYTFGSGTRLTVV.